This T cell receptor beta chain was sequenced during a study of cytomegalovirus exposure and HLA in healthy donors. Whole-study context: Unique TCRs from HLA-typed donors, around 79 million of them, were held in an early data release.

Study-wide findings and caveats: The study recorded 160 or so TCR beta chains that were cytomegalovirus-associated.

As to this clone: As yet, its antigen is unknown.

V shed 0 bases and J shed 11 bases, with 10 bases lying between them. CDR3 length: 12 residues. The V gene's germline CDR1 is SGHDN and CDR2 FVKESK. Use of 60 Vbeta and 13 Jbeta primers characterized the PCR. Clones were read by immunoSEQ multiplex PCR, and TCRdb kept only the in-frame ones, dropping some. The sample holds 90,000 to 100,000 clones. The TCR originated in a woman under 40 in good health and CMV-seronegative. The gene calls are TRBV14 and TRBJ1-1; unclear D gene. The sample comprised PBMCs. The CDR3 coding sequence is TGTGCCAGCAGCCAAGATCGATACAGTGCTTTCTTT. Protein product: CASSQDRYSAFF.